This T cell receptor beta chain was profiled in a study of OX40 agonist ivuxolimab in advanced cancers. Overall study findings and caveats: Low clonal expansion, among the lowest seen, marked partial responders at 0.1-3.0 mg/kg. On average, CD8+ T cells showed a greater number of expanded clones than CD4+.

Germline V gives CDR1 MDHEN, CDR2 SYDVKM. Trimming removed 3 bases from V and 2 bases from J, with 23 bases in between. This CDR3 has 19 residues. Clones were sequenced by immunoSEQ multiplex PCR, and TCRdb holds only the in-frame ones, with some missing. The table shows nearly 110,000 clones, with over 75% occurring only once. In the case of this clone: Its antigen is not identified.

At cycle 4 day 1, cycle 7 day 1, and baseline, blood was sampled. The source is an adult with an advanced solid tumor such as melanoma, head and neck, liver or kidney cancer. The V call is TRBV28, the J call TRBJ2-1, with D tentatively TRBD2 (5 bases). Specimen: CD4+ or CD8+ T cells sorted from blood, collected in a trial of the OX40 agonist ivuxolimab. CDR3 DNA sequence: TGTGCCAGCAGTTTCGGGTTTTTGGTCGGCCGGCGGGCCTACAATGAGCAGTTCTTC. Protein: CASSFGFLVGRRAYNEQFF.